Listed here are 32 T cell receptor beta chains from one sample, sequenced in a study of beta chain features in type 1 diabetes. General study points: A moderate, significant TCRB CDR3 shortening appeared in type 1 diabetes across four CD4+ subsets.

These receptors are not linked to any known antigen. Expressed TCRB transcripts were sequenced, since all the RNA that had been isolated was reverse transcribed. Repertoires were generated with immunoSEQ multiplex PCR, while TCRdb's copy carries only in-frame clones and drops some. The sample has 95,000 to 150,000 clones, less than 20% seen once; the top ten hold about 2.1%. The specimen sequenced was central memory CD4+ T cells from blood. The receptor source for this set is a man younger than 40 with type 1 diabetes.

This clone occurred a few times. The chain links TRBV29-1 to TRBJ1-2; D is unclear. V was trimmed by 4 bases and J by 3 bases, leaving 6 bases between them. The CDR3 is 11 amino acids. CDR1 is SQVTM and CDR2 is ANQGSEA in the germline V gene. CDR3 coding DNA: TGCAGCGTTGGGGATTACTATGGCTACACCTTC. Amino acids: CSVGDYYGYTF. The whole variable domain, filled in from reference TRBV29-1 and TRBJ1-2, reads SAVISQKPSRDICQRGTSLTIQCQVDSQVTMMFWYRQQPGQSLTLIATANQGSEATYESGFVIDKFPISRPNLTFSTLTVSNMSPEDSSIYLCSVGDYYGYTFGSGTRLTVV.

The chain combines TRBV30 with TRBJ1-2; possibly TRBD1 for D (6 bases). Germline V gives CDR1 GTSNPN, CDR2 SVGIG (reference sequence). V lost 8 bases and J lost 0, with 13 bases in between. There are 13 residues in the CDR3. As DNA, the CDR3 is TGTGCCCAGGGGCGACTAACTAACTATGGCTACACCTTC. It codes for CAQGRLTNYGYTF.

The chain uses TRBV5-1 and TRBJ1-2, with D hard to call. Per the germline V gene, CDR1 is SGHRS and CDR2 is YFSETQ. This CDR3 has 14 amino acids. The V end was cut by 0 bases, the J end by 2 bases, with 8 bases between. Written as DNA, the CDR3 is TGCGCCAGCAGCTTGGCTCTAGGGAACTATGGCTACACCTTC. Translating gives CASSLALGNYGYTF.

V is TRBV5-8 and J is TRBJ2-3, with 9 bases identical to TRBD1. There are 15 residues in the CDR3. Germline assignment: CDR1 SGHTS and CDR2 YDEGEE. The trim removed 3 bases at V and 3 bases at J, leaving 5 bases unmatched. CDR3 DNA sequence: TGTGCCAGCAGCTCATTACAGGGGGCGACAGATACGCAGTATTTT. It specifies CASSSLQGATDTQYF.

The gene calls are TRBV2 and TRBJ2-3; possible D gene TRBD1, 5 bases. V gave up 6 bases and J gave up 2 bases, with 12 bases separating them. The CDR3 runs 14 residues. Germline CDR1 and CDR2: SNHLY and FYNNEI. CDR3 sequence (DNA): TGTGCCAGCAGGGGATGGGGCCACACAGATACGCAGTATTTT. This encodes CASRGWGHTDTQYF.

V and J are TRBV7-2 and TRBJ2-7; weak D call: TRBD1 (5 bases). The CDR3 is 15 amino acids. V lost 6 bases, J lost 7 bases, and 22 bases lay in between. Germline lookup yields CDR1 SGHTA and CDR2 FQGNSA. The CDR3 DNA follows: TGTGCCAGCAGTTATCAGGGTAATGTGAACGGAGAGCAGTACTTC. It yields the protein CASSYQGNVNGEQYF.

This sequence joins TRBV19 and TRBJ2-1; D gene unclear. Between the trimmed V and J ends, which lost 6 bases and 4 bases, there was a span of 13 bases. CDR3 length: 14 amino acids. CDR1 and CDR2 from the germline V gene are LNHDA and SQIVND (reference sequence). The CDR3 DNA is TGTGCCAGTAGCCTGTTCCACCTATACAATGAGCAGTTCTTC. Protein: CASSLFHLYNEQFF.

This rearrangement joins TRBV7-8 to TRBJ2-5; 8 bases line up with TRBD2. The germline V gene encodes CDR1 SGHVS and CDR2 FQNEAQ. Unmatched junction bases numbered 10, after V lost 5 bases and J lost 5 bases. The CDR3 sequence is 15 residues long. The DNA for the CDR3 is TGTGCCAGCAGCCCTCGTTGGGGACTAGGGGAGACCCAGTACTTC. Translated, it gives CASSPRWGLGETQYF. Full variable domain (missing parts from reference TRBV7-8 and TRBJ2-5): GAGVSQSPRYKVAKRGQDVALRCDPISGHVSLFWYQQALGQGPEFLTYFQNEAQLDKSGLPSDRFFAERPEGSVSTLKIQRTQQEDSAVYLCASSPRWGLGETQYFGPGTRLLVL.

The rearrangement uses TRBV7-9 and TRBJ2-5, with 9 bases fitting TRBD2. The CDR3 is 13 residues long. The V and J ends lost 4 bases and 5 bases, in that order; junction bases with no gene match: 2. Germline-derived CDR1 and CDR2 are SEHNR and FQNEAQ (reference sequence). CDR3 loop: CASSSTSGETQYF. The CDR3 DNA is TGTGCCAGCAGCTCTACTAGCGGGGAGACCCAGTACTTC. Filled out from reference TRBV7-9 and TRBJ2-5, the complete variable domain reads DTGVSQNPRHKITKRGQNVTFRCDPISEHNRLYWYRQTLGQGPEFLTYFQNEAQLEKSRLLSDRFSAERPKGSFSTLEIQRTEQGDSAMYLCASSSTSGETQYFGPGTRLLVL.

This clone was counted between two and nine times. The chain is built from TRBV30 and TRBJ1-3, with D unresolved. Trimming cost V 4 bases and J 0 bases, with 7 bases left between them. The CDR3 covers 13 residues. CDR1 is GTSNPN and CDR2 is SVGIG in the germline V gene (reference sequence). The CDR3 loop reads CAWNKGSGNTIYF. In DNA form, the CDR3 reads TGTGCCTGGAACAAGGGCTCTGGAAACACCATATATTTT. The full variable domain, rest sourced from reference TRBV30 and TRBJ1-3, is SQTIHQWPATLVQPVGSPLSLECTVEGTSNPNLYWYRQAAGRGLQLLFYSVGIGQISSEVPQNLSASRPQDRQFILSSKKLLLSDSGFYLCAWNKGSGNTIYFGEGSWLTVV.

This clone was seen a handful of times. The genes are TRBV23-1 and TRBJ2-2; no clear D. TRBV23-1 is placed among ORFs of uncertain function. The CDR3 is 15 residues long. V was cut by 0 bases and J by 7 bases, with 12 bases left in between. The chain's CDR3 is CASSQSRVPHGELFF. As DNA, the CDR3 is TGCGCCAGCAGTCAATCCCGGGTACCCCACGGGGAGCTGTTTTTT.

Many counts were recorded for this clone. This rearrangement joins TRBV19 to TRBJ2-5; no firm D call. The CDR3 runs 14 residues. Germline loops: CDR1 LNHDA, CDR2 SQIVND (reference sequence). V gave up 5 bases and J gave up 3 bases, with 13 bases separating them. In nucleotides, the CDR3 is TGTGCCAGTAGTGCCTCGGGTGACGAAGAGACCCAGTACTTC. Protein product: CASSASGDEETQYF.

This clone was picked up a small number of times. Other DNA sequences in the same sample also yield this CDR3. This sequence joins TRBV2 and TRBJ2-1, with TRBD2 matching over 8 bases. Germline lookup yields CDR1 SNHLY and CDR2 FYNNEI. The CDR3 runs to 12 residues. V dropped 6 bases and J dropped 9; count of bases not matched to a gene: 4. The chain's CDR3 is CASSDRGGEQFF. CDR3 nucleotide sequence: TGTGCCAGCAGCGACCGGGGGGGTGAGCAGTTCTTC.

This clone was detected a few times. The V and J genes are TRBV9 and TRBJ1-5, with TRBD1 as a possible D gene (6 bases). CDR1 and CDR2 from the germline V gene are SGDLS and YYNGEE. V lost 3 bases to trimming and J lost 2 bases, with 9 bases between them. The CDR3 has 14 residues. CDR3 coding DNA: TGTGCCAGCAGCGAGGACAGCCGCAATCAGCCCCAGCATTTT. This sequence encodes CASSEDSRNQPQHF.

This clone was counted between two and nine times. The gene calls are TRBV4-1 and TRBJ2-3, with a tentative D call TRBD1 (6 bases). V lost 4 bases and J 0 bases, leaving 11 bases between the germline ends. The CDR3 has 15 amino acids. Looked up from germline, CDR1 is MGHRA and CDR2 is YSYEKL. The chain's CDR3 is CASSRGGYSTDTQYF. CDR3 DNA sequence: TGCGCCAGCAGCCGAGGGGGATACAGCACAGATACGCAGTATTTT.

This clone has a single count. The chain employs TRBV2 and TRBJ1-5; the D is unclear. V was pared by 2 bases and J by 0 bases, with 8 bases between. From germline, CDR1 is SNHLY and CDR2 FYNNEI. This CDR3 comprises 15 residues. The CDR3 region has the DNA TGTGCCAGCAGTGAAAGGCAGTCTAGCAATCAGCCCCAGCATTTT. Translated: CASSERQSSNQPQHF. The full variable domain, in which reference TRBV2 and TRBJ1-5 provide the parts outside the CDR3, is EPEVTQTPSHQVTQMGQEVILRCVPISNHLYFYWYRQILGQKVEFLVSFYNNEISEKSEIFDDQFSVERPDGSNFTLKIRSTKLEDSAMYFCASSERQSSNQPQHFGDGTRLSIL.

The J gene is TRBJ2-5, the V gene TRBV7-2; TRBD1 matches at 7 bases. Germline values: CDR1 SGHTA, CDR2 FQGNSA. V shed 2 bases and J 2 bases; nucleotides not matched to a gene: 5. The CDR3 covers 15 residues. CDR3 amino acids: CASSLNMGQQETQYF. The CDR3 nucleotides read TGTGCCAGCAGCTTAAATATGGGACAGCAAGAGACCCAGTACTTC.

In regard to this clone: The sample contains more than one DNA sequence encoding this CDR3. This chain uses TRBV9 with TRBJ2-5; 7 nucleotides line up with TRBD2. The CDR3 contains 14 residues. Looked up from germline, CDR1 is SGDLS and CDR2 is YYNGEE. V lost 0 bases, J lost 3 bases, and 2 bases stayed unmatched. The CDR3 nucleotides are TGTGCCAGCAGCGTAGGCGCGGGGGAAGAGACCCAGTACTTC. Its translation is CASSVGAGEETQYF.

This chain connects TRBV28 to TRBJ2-1; D uncertain. This CDR3 region has 14 residues. Trimming stripped 7 bases from V and 9 bases from J, with 19 bases between. Germline V CDR1 and CDR2: MDHEN, SYDVKM. CDR3 in amino acids: CASTLGSGVSEQFF. The CDR3 DNA sequence: TGTGCCAGCACCTTAGGGTCTGGGGTCAGTGAGCAGTTCTTC.

In this sample, this clone turned up many times. V is TRBV30 and J is TRBJ1-2; D not resolved. There are 11 residues in the CDR3. Trimming removed 7 bases from V and 9 bases from J, with 15 bases in between. CDR1 GTSNPN and CDR2 SVGIG come from the germline V gene (reference sequence). As DNA, the CDR3 is TGTGCCTACGGGAAAGCCGATAGCTACACCTTC. Translated: CAYGKADSYTF.

This clone was counted a few times. The rearrangement uses TRBV5-1 and TRBJ1-4, with 7 bases that match TRBD1. The CDR3 runs to 16 residues. The V gene's germline CDR1 is SGHRS and CDR2 YFSETQ. The trim removed 0 bases at V and 8 bases at J, leaving 10 bases unmatched. CDR3: CASSLGFGTEGEKLFF. CDR3 nucleotides: TGCGCCAGCAGCTTGGGGTTTGGGACAGAGGGAGAAAAACTGTTTTTT.

The J gene is TRBJ1-4, the V gene TRBV28, with 9 positions matching TRBD1. The CDR3 has 14 amino acids. V lost 6 bases to trimming and J lost 7 bases; unmatched junction nucleotides: 6. CDR1 is MDHEN, CDR2 SYDVKM, per germline. The CDR3 loop reads CASRSGQGSEKLFF. For the CDR3, the DNA is TGTGCCAGCAGATCGGGACAGGGCAGTGAAAAACTGTTTTTT.

This sequence joins TRBV7-2 and TRBJ2-7; 10 bases are a match to TRBD2. The junction had 3 bases not matched to a gene; V was cut back by 5 bases and J by 2 bases. Germline CDR1 SGHTA, CDR2 FQGNSA. This CDR3 has 14 amino acids. As DNA, the CDR3 is TGTGCCAGCAGCATTAGCGGGGGGACCTACGAGCAGTACTTC. Translating gives CASSISGGTYEQYF.

V and J are TRBV9 and TRBJ2-5; D is ambiguous. With 0 bases removed from V and 2 bases from J, the gap between germline ends came to 8 bases. From germline, CDR1 is SGDLS and CDR2 YYNGEE. The CDR3 covers 14 residues. This CDR3 reads CASSVGPVQETQYF. The CDR3 region has the DNA TGTGCCAGCAGCGTAGGACCCGTACAAGAGACCCAGTACTTC. Full variable domain (outside the CDR3, taken from reference TRBV9 and TRBJ2-5): DSGVTQTPKHLITATGQRVTLRCSPRSGDLSVYWYQQSLDQGLQFLIQYYNGEERAKGNILERFSAQQFPDLHSELNLSSLELGDSALYFCASSVGPVQETQYFGPGTRLLVL.

This clone turned up a few times. V usage is TRBV6-5 and J usage is TRBJ2-3; D tentatively reads TRBD1 or TRBD2 (5 bases each). CDR3 length equals 14 residues. Germline lookup yields CDR1 MNHEY and CDR2 SVGAGI. The germline V and J ends were trimmed by 6 bases and 5 bases, with 15 bases remaining between them. CDR3 DNA sequence: TGTGCCAGCAGGCCGGGACGGGGAGTAGATACGCAGTATTTT. Encoded protein: CASRPGRGVDTQYF.

The sample holds a few counts of this clone. The rearrangement joins TRBV4-3 to TRBJ2-3; D remains unclear. This CDR3 contains 15 residues. Between the trimmed V and J ends, which lost 1 base and 3 bases, there was a span of 11 bases. Germline lookup yields CDR1 LGHNA and CDR2 YSLEER. The CDR3 sequence is CASSQAGQETDTQYF. In DNA, the CDR3 is TGCGCCAGCAGCCAAGCCGGGCAGGAAACAGATACGCAGTATTTT.

This clone has a handful of counts. One base separates it from a far larger clone, so it is likely a read error. The rearrangement uses TRBV7-9 and TRBJ1-5, with TRBD1 matching 11 bases. Losses at the gene ends were 5 bases for V and 5 bases for J; bases not matched to a gene: 14. The CDR3 contains 18 residues. Per the germline V gene, CDR1 is SEHNR and CDR2 is FQNEAQ (reference sequence). CDR3 sequence: CASSPLRSDRGLDQPQHF. The CDR3 nucleotides read TGTGCCAGCAGCCCATTACGATCGGACAGGGGGCTTGATCAGCCCCAGCATTTT.

The V gene is TRBV6-5, the J gene TRBJ2-3, with D unclear. The CDR3 is made up of 15 amino acids. Deletions cut 0 bases from V and 0 bases from J, with 7 bases between. Germline lookup yields CDR1 MNHEY and CDR2 SVGAGI. The CDR3 region is CASSYSGSSTDTQYF. DNA for the CDR3: TGTGCCAGCAGTTACTCGGGTTCTAGCACAGATACGCAGTATTTT.

To note about this clone: This may arise from a read error, as a much more abundant clone is one base away. The rearrangement uses TRBV5-4 and TRBJ2-7; D is perhaps TRBD1 (6 bases). The germline gives CDR1 SGHNT, CDR2 YYREEE (reference sequence). V lost 5 bases and J 3 bases, leaving 9 bases between the germline ends. This CDR3 spans 12 amino acids. The CDR3 region is CASSSQGYEQYF. As DNA, the CDR3 is TGTGCCAGCAGTTCACAGGGCTACGAGCAGTACTTC.

This clone showed up just once. This likely reflects a read error, since a far larger clone is one base away. V is TRBV30 and J is TRBJ2-5; TRBD1 matches 10 bases. Trimming removed 5 bases from V and 4 bases from J; junction bases left unmatched: 13. The CDR3 has 16 residues. Germline CDR1 GTSNPN, CDR2 SVGIG (reference sequence). The CDR3 coding sequence is TGTGCCTGGCCCCCCGGGACAGGGGCGGTAGGAGAGACCCAGTACTTC. This translates into CAWPPGTGAVGETQYF.

The CDR3 loop reads CASSLAQGYEQYF. In DNA, the CDR3 is TGTGCCAGCAGCTTAGCGCAAGGGTACGAGCAGTACTTC. The chain combines TRBV7-2 with TRBJ2-7; D not resolved. The CDR3 sequence is 13 residues long. Looked up from germline, CDR1 is SGHTA and CDR2 is FQGNSA. V lost 0 bases to trimming and J lost 4 bases, with 7 bases between them.

In this sample, this clone turned up many times. The chain recombines TRBV27 with TRBJ2-7; D might be TRBD1 (5 bases). Germline CDR1 MNHEY, CDR2 SMNVEV (reference sequence). This CDR3 is built from 15 residues. Trimming removed 3 bases at V and 3 bases at J, with 15 bases between. CDR3 residues: CASSFRTISSYEQYF. The CDR3 nucleotides are TGTGCCAGCAGTTTTAGGACAATAAGTAGCTACGAGCAGTACTTC.